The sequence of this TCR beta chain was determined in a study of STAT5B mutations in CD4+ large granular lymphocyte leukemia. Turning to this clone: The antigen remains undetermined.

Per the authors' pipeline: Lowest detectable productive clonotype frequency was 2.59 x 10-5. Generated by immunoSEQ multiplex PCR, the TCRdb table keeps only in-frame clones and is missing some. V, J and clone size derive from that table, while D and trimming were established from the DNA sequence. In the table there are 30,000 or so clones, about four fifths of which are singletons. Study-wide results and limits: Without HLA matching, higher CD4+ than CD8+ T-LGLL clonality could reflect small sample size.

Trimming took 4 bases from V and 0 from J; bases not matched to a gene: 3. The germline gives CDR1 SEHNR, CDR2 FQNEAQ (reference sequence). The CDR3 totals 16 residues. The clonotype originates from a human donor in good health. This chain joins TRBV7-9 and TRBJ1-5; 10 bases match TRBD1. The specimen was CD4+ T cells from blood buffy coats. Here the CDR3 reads CASSSDRGNSNQPQHF. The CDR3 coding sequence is TGTGCCAGCAGCTCGGACAGGGGGAATAGCAATCAGCCCCAGCATTTT.